The 17 T cell receptor beta chains presented below share a single source sample, sequenced in a study of preoperative IRX-2 immunotherapy in early breast cancer. Sequenced by immunoSEQ multiplex PCR; TCRdb stores in-frame clones only, minus some. The data contain about 98,000 clones, 86% of them singletons. Treatment of the sample: preoperative locoregional IRX-2 cytokine immunotherapy. The specimen comprised tumor tissue, sampled after IRX-2 immunotherapy. All receptors come from a human donor with breast cancer.

The chain uses TRBV19 and TRBJ2-2; 8 nucleotides line up with TRBD1. Germline-derived CDR1 and CDR2 are LNHDA and SQIVND (reference sequence). The length of the CDR3 is 14 residues. With V trimmed by 7 bases and J by 5 bases, 6 bases remained unmatched. This chain's CDR3 is CASTPDRETGELFF. CDR3 bases: TGTGCCAGTACCCCGGACAGGGAAACCGGGGAGCTGTTTTTT.

The chain recombines TRBV5-1 with TRBJ1-1, with 7 bases lining up with TRBD1. Germline values: CDR1 SGHRS, CDR2 YFSETQ. With 4 bases clipped from V and 3 bases from J, the junction kept 12 bases outside the gene matches. This CDR3 has 16 amino acids. CDR3 DNA: TGCGCCAGCAGCCCAGGGGGTGGAGGGGCGCACACTGAAGCTTTCTTT. Residues: CASSPGGGGAHTEAFF.

This chain connects TRBV22-1 to TRBJ1-4. TRBV22-1 represents a pseudogene. This CDR3 has 15 residues. CDR3 sequence (DNA): TGTGCCACCAGTGATCCCGGCGCCAGGGACGAAAAACTGTTTTTT. This gives the protein CATSDPGARDEKLFF.

This clone was observed once. The chain employs TRBV14 and TRBJ2-7, with TRBD2 as a possible D gene (5 bases). Germline V gene lookup returns CDR1 SGHDN and CDR2 FVKESK. This CDR3 region has 15 residues. Trimming left V 3 bases short and J 0 bases short, with 12 bases between. This CDR3 is CASSQSGGFSYEQYF. CDR3 nucleotides: TGTGCCAGCAGCCAGAGCGGCGGGTTCTCCTACGAGCAGTACTTC.

The V and J genes are TRBV28 and TRBJ1-5, with a tentative D call TRBD1 (6 bases). The germline gives CDR1 MDHEN, CDR2 SYDVKM. The CDR3 has 15 residues. Trimming cost V 4 bases and J 2 bases, with 12 bases left between them. CDR3 amino acids: CASSSGGGGNQPQHF. In DNA form, the CDR3 reads TGTGCCAGCAGTTCCGGGGGGGGCGGCAATCAGCCCCAGCATTTT. The complete variable domain, with remaining parts taken from reference TRBV28 and TRBJ1-5, reads DVKVTQSSRYLVKRTGEKVFLECVQDMDHENMFWYRQDPGLGLRLIYFSYDVKMKEKGDIPEGYSVSREKKERFSLILESASTNQTSMYLCASSSGGGGNQPQHFGDGTRLSIL.

The J gene is TRBJ1-1, the V gene TRBV30, with D possibly being TRBD1 (5 bases). Germline assignment: CDR1 GTSNPN and CDR2 SVGIG (reference sequence). This CDR3 spans 12 amino acids. Trimming took off 0 bases at V and 11 bases at J, with 13 bases between the two ends. The CDR3 loop is CAWSVGRLVAFF. The DNA for the CDR3 is TGTGCCTGGAGTGTGGGACGGTTGGTGGCTTTCTTT.

V usage is TRBV29-1 and J usage is TRBJ1-2, with D possibly matching TRBD1 (5 bases). The CDR3 contains 13 residues. CDR1 is SQVTM and CDR2 is ANQGSEA in the germline V gene. Deletions cut 5 bases from V and 8 bases from J, with 18 bases between. CDR3 bases: TGCAGCGTTAGCTCGGGACCAACGGGGGGCTACACCTTC. Its translation: CSVSSGPTGGYTF.

This clone was counted once. The rearrangement joins TRBV30 to TRBJ2-4, with D possibly TRBD1 on 6 matching bases. In germline, CDR1 is GTSNPN, CDR2 SVGIG (reference sequence). This CDR3 contains 13 residues. V was trimmed by 5 bases and J by 6 bases, leaving 14 bases between them. The CDR3 region is CAWGHGQPNIQYF. CDR3 sequence (DNA): TGTGCCTGGGGACACGGACAGCCAAACATTCAGTACTTC.

The chain's CDR3 is CASSPNYGYTF. The CDR3 DNA is TGTGCCAGCAGTCCGAACTATGGCTACACCTTC. The rearrangement uses TRBV6-7 and TRBJ1-2; no clear D. TRBV6-7 is given ORF status, its function remaining uncertain. This CDR3 contains 11 residues. Trimming cost V 5 bases and J 2 bases, with 3 bases left between them.

The chain links TRBV19 to TRBJ1-1, with D unclear. The CDR3 has 13 residues. The V gene's germline CDR1 is LNHDA and CDR2 SQIVND (reference sequence). V was trimmed by 8 bases and J by 0 bases, leaving 10 bases between them. CDR3 loop: CASAERVNTEAFF. As DNA, the CDR3 is TGTGCCAGTGCGGAGAGGGTGAACACTGAAGCTTTCTTT.

For the CDR3, the DNA is TGTGCCAGCAGCCCACGCGACCGTCCGGGGGAGCAGTACTTC. As protein: CASSPRDRPGEQYF. The chain recombines TRBV11-3 with TRBJ2-7, with D maybe TRBD2 (5 bases). In germline, CDR1 is SGHNT, CDR2 YENEEA. The CDR3 has 14 amino acids. Trimming removed 5 bases at V and 7 bases at J, with 18 bases between.

CDR3 sequence reads: CASSEGAGTYGYTF. DNA for the CDR3: TGTGCCAGCAGTGAAGGTGCAGGGACCTATGGCTACACCTTC. The chain employs TRBV6-1 and TRBJ1-2; a possible D gene is TRBD1 (5 bases). Trimming took 1 base from V and 4 from J, leaving 10 bases between them. The CDR3 is 14 amino acids. Per germline, CDR1 MNHNS and CDR2 SASEGT.

The rearrangement joins TRBV5-1 to TRBJ1-3; D may be TRBD1 (5 bases). The CDR3 consists of 15 residues. Germline-derived CDR1 and CDR2 are SGHRS and YFSETQ. Trimming took 4 bases from V and 2 from J, leaving 13 bases between them. The CDR3 bases are TGCGCCAGCAGCCTCGGGGCCAATACTGGAAACACCATATATTTT. Protein: CASSLGANTGNTIYF.

The chain is built from TRBV28 and TRBJ2-6, with D tentatively TRBD1 or TRBD2 (5 bases each). Between the trimmed V and J ends, which lost 4 bases and 1 base, there was a span of 8 bases. This CDR3 has 15 amino acids. The V gene's germline CDR1 is MDHEN and CDR2 SYDVKM. Here the CDR3 DNA reads TGTGCCAGCAGTTCCGGGGCGTCTGGGGCCAACGTCCTGACTTTC. It encodes CASSSGASGANVLTF.

The chain has TRBV19 and TRBJ1-2; D gene uncertain. V was clipped by 4 bases and J by 5 bases, with 8 bases between them. Germline CDR1 is LNHDA and CDR2 is SQIVND (reference sequence). The CDR3 covers 12 residues. CDR3 residues: CASSRGNYGYTF. In nucleotides, the CDR3 is TGTGCCAGTAGTAGGGGTAATTATGGCTACACCTTC.

The chain carries TRBV6-4 and TRBJ1-4; 8 bases fit TRBD1. Germline assignment: CDR1 MRHNA and CDR2 SNTAGT. The ends lost 10 bases at V and 3 bases at J; junction bases unmatched: 16. The length of the CDR3 is 17 residues. CDR3 region: CATQRIGTGASNEKLFF. Here the CDR3 DNA reads TGTGCCACCCAACGCATAGGGACAGGCGCCTCTAATGAAAAACTGTTTTTT.

This sequence joins TRBV19 and TRBJ2-1; D gene ambiguous. The CDR3 consists of 14 residues. Germline loops: CDR1 LNHDA, CDR2 SQIVND (reference sequence). V was shortened by 6 bases and J by 6 bases, with 15 bases between the two germline ends. The CDR3 region has the DNA TGTGCCAGTAGCTCAACGGGTTGGACCAATGAGCAGTTCTTC. Translating it yields CASSSTGWTNEQFF.